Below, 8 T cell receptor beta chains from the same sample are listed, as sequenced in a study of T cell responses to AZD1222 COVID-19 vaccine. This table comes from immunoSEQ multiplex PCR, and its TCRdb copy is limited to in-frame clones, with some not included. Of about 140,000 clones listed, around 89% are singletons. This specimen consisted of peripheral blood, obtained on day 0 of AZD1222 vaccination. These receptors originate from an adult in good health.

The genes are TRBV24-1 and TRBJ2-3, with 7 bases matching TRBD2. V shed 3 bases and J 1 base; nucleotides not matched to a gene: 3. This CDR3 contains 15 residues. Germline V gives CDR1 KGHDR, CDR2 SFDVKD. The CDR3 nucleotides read TGTGCCACCAGTGATCCAACTAGCGGCACAGATACGCAGTATTTT. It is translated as CATSDPTSGTDTQYF.

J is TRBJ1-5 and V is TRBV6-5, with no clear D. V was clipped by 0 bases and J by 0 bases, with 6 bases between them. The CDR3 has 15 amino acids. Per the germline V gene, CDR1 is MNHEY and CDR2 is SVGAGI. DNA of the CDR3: TGTGCCAGCAGTTACTCACAGTATAGCAATCAGCCCCAGCATTTT. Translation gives CASSYSQYSNQPQHF.

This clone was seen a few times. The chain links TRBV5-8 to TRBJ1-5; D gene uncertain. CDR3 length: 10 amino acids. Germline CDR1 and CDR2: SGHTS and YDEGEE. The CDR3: CAESGQPQHF. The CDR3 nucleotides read TGTGCTGAATCAGGTCAGCCCCAGCATTTT.

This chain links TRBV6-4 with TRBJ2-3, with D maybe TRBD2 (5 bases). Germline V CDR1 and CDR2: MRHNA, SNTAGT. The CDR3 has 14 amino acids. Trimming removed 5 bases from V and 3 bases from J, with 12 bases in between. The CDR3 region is CASSPTSSTDTQYF. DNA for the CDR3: TGTGCCAGCAGTCCTACTAGTAGTACAGATACGCAGTATTTT.

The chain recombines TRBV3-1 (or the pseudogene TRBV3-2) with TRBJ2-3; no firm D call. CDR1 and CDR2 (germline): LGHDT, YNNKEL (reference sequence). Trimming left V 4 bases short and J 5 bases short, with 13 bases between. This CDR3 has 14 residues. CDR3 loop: CASSPRPALDTQYF. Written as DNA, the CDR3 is TGTGCCAGCAGCCCTCGACCCGCCCTAGATACGCAGTATTTT.

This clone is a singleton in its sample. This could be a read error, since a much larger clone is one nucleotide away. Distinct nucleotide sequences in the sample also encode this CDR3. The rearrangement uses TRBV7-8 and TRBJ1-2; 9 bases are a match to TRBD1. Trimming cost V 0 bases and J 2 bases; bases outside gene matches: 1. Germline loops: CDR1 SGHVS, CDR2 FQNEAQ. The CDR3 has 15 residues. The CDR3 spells CASSLAGQGNYGYTF. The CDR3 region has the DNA TGTGCCAGCAGCTTAGCGGGACAGGGAAACTATGGCTACACCTTC.

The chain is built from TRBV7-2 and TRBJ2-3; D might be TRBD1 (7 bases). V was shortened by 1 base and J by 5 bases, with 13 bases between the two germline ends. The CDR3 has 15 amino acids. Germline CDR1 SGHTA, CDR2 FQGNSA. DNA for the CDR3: TGTGCCAGCAGCTTAGGGCAGGGGGGTCGAGATACGCAGTATTTT. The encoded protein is CASSLGQGGRDTQYF.

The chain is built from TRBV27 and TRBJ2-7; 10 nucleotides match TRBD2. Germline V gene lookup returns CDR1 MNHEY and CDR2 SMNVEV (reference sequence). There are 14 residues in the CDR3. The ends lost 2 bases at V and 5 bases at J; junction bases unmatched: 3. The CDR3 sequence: CASSLSLAGDEQYF. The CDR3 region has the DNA TGTGCCAGCAGTTTAAGTCTAGCGGGAGACGAGCAGTACTTC.